This T cell receptor beta chain appears in the sequencing data of a study of low-dose radiotherapy and immunotherapy resistance in tumors. For the study at large: Treatment of Cohort 1 consisted of 0.5 Gy per fraction every 2 weeks, adding up to 6.5 Gy.

This sample's time point: after trial treatment. The treatment: LDRT plus nivolumab, ipilimumab, low-dose cyclophosphamide and aspirin (RACIN trial). Germline V gene sequence: CDR1 MNHNS, CDR2 SASEGT. The CDR3 consists of 12 residues. Only a few counts were recorded for this clonotype. A read error may produce the germline difference seen at one junction end. With TRAV- and TRBV-specific primers, first-strand cDNA was made, covering the alpha and beta chains. The authors amplified TCRs for around 20 PCR cycles with a constant-region primer and a V-primer adapter. From the reads, TCRdb called clonotypes with MiXCR, one entry per CDR3 protein. This sample has about 30,000 distinct CDR3 sequences; around 50% occur once, and the top ten carry 4.5% to 6.5%.

Here the sequenced sample was PBMCs, taken after low-dose radiotherapy plus immunotherapy. This TCR derives from a male donor with gallbladder cancer. The rearrangement links TRBV6-1 to TRBJ2-3; D is uncertain. As DNA, the CDR3 is TGTGCCAGCAGTGAGGGGTTGGATACGCGGTATTTT. Translated: CASSEGLDTRYF.